This passage covers 30 T cell receptor beta chains from one sample sequenced in a study of Ad26.COV2.S vaccination and SARS-CoV-2 variants. The protocol was immunoSEQ multiplex PCR, while the TCRdb copy is restricted to in-frame clones and leaves out a portion. The profile covers 350,000 to 450,000 clones, with roughly 90% appearing a single time and over 1.5% taken by the ten largest. Treatment described: some 19 received Ad26.COV2.S at low or high dose, single or two shots; 5 received placebo; per-sample allocation not given. Sampling was performed 63 days after the first vaccine or placebo injection. The source material was peripheral blood, sampled in a trial of Ad26.COV2.S vaccine versus placebo. All receptors come from a person between 18 and 59 years old who received the Ad26.COV2.S COVID-19 vaccine or a placebo.

This clone is a singleton in its sample. The chain carries TRBV6-2 or TRBV6-3 and TRBJ1-2, with no clear D. This CDR3 spans 14 amino acids. CDR1 and CDR2 (germline): MNHEY, SVGEGT. Trimming shortened V by 6 bases and J by 5 bases, and 16 bases separated the two germline ends. The CDR3 loop reads CASSPDASGYGYTF. The CDR3 DNA follows: TGTGCCAGCAGCCCGGATGCTTCGGGGTATGGCTACACCTTC.

The V and J genes are TRBV4-1 and TRBJ2-1, with TRBD1 matching 8 bases. V dropped 4 bases and J dropped 7; count of bases not matched to a gene: 12. There are 16 residues in the CDR3. Germline values: CDR1 MGHRA, CDR2 YSYEKL. The CDR3 bases are TGCGCCAGCAGCCTCCGGGCGGGACAGGAGTTGAATGAGCAGTTCTTC. Translated, it gives CASSLRAGQELNEQFF.

The J gene is TRBJ1-1, the V gene TRBV2; no reliable D call. Germline CDR1 is SNHLY and CDR2 is FYNNEI. V was pared by 3 bases and J by 6 bases, with 8 bases between. The CDR3 spans 12 residues. CDR3 sequence: CASSDGGAEAFF. In DNA form, the CDR3 reads TGTGCCAGCAGTGATGGTGGAGCTGAAGCTTTCTTT.

V is TRBV27 and J is TRBJ1-5; maybe TRBD1 (6 bases). V lost 5 bases and J 4 bases, leaving 9 bases between the germline ends. This CDR3 is built from 13 residues. Germline V gene lookup returns CDR1 MNHEY and CDR2 SMNVEV (reference sequence). The CDR3 nucleotides are TGTGCCAGCAGTCAGGGGCCAAATCAGCCCCAGCATTTT. Translated, it gives CASSQGPNQPQHF.

V is TRBV19 and J is TRBJ2-7; D is possibly TRBD1 (5 bases). CDR3 length: 13 amino acids. Between the trimmed V and J ends, which lost 3 bases and 5 bases, there was a span of 11 bases. Germline V gives CDR1 LNHDA, CDR2 SQIVND (reference sequence). In DNA, the CDR3 is TGTGCCAGTAGTATTCACAGGTCGGACGAGCAGTACTTC. Translation: CASSIHRSDEQYF.

The chain joins TRBV7-6 to TRBJ2-7; no firm D call. Germline values: CDR1 SGHVS, CDR2 FNYEAQ. V lost 2 bases and J lost 9, with 23 bases in between. The CDR3 is 16 amino acids. CDR3 nucleotide sequence: TGTGCCAGCAGCTTAAGTGTGGTTCGTACTGGTTTGGGGCAGTACTTC. The encoded protein is CASSLSVVRTGLGQYF.

This clone was counted a single time. This chain uses TRBV9 with TRBJ2-7; a possible D gene is TRBD2 (6 bases). Germline V gene data show CDR1 as SGDLS and CDR2 as YYNGEE. V shed 0 bases and J shed 1 base, with 11 bases lying between them. CDR3 size: 15 residues. CDR3 bases: TGTGCCAGCAGCGTAGCGTTAGCGGCATCCTACGAGCAGTACTTC. Its translation: CASSVALAASYEQYF. Filled out from reference TRBV9 and TRBJ2-7, the complete variable domain reads DSGVTQTPKHLITATGQRVTLRCSPRSGDLSVYWYQQSLDQGLQFLIQYYNGEERAKGNILERFSAQQFPDLHSELNLSSLELGDSALYFCASSVALAASYEQYFGPGTRLTVT.

The table lists this clone with a few counts. The rearrangement links TRBV24-1 to TRBJ1-2, with 7 bases aligning to TRBD1. The germline gives CDR1 KGHDR, CDR2 SFDVKD. With 12 bases clipped from V and 6 bases from J, the junction kept 6 bases outside the gene matches. There are 11 residues in the CDR3. In DNA, the CDR3 is TGTGCCCGAGGGACAGATCATGGCTACACCTTC. Its protein is CARGTDHGYTF.

This clone is a singleton in its sample. The genes are TRBV7-9 and TRBJ1-5; D unclear. The CDR3 totals 15 residues. Trimming took off 3 bases at V and 9 bases at J, with 18 bases between the two ends. The V gene's germline CDR1 is SEHNR and CDR2 FQNEAQ (reference sequence). The CDR3 here is CASSFGDGDIRPQHF. In nucleotides, the CDR3 is TGTGCCAGCAGCTTCGGAGACGGCGATATTAGGCCCCAGCATTTT.

This chain joins TRBV12-3 or TRBV12-4 and TRBJ2-3; perhaps TRBD2 as D (6 bases). The CDR3 length is 13 residues. V gave up 6 bases and J gave up 4 bases, with 11 bases separating them. In DNA form, the CDR3 reads TGTGCCAGCAGCCCAACGGGGGCAGATACGCAGTATTTT. This codes for CASSPTGADTQYF.

This chain joins TRBV29-1 and TRBJ1-2, with a possible D match to TRBD1 (6 bases). V lost 2 bases to trimming and J lost 2 bases, with 15 bases between them. The CDR3 consists of 15 residues. From germline, CDR1 is SQVTM and CDR2 ANQGSEA. The CDR3 DNA follows: TGCAGCGTTGAAACGGTTGGGGGGCCAAACTATGGCTACACCTTC. Protein product: CSVETVGGPNYGYTF.

The chain employs TRBV28 and TRBJ1-2, with TRBD1 matching 8 bases. J was trimmed by 4 bases and V by 5 bases; bases with no gene match: 9. The germline V gene has CDR1 MDHEN and CDR2 SYDVKM. This CDR3 contains 15 residues. CDR3 amino acids: CASSAIDRGFYGYTF. CDR3 bases: TGTGCCAGCAGTGCCATCGACAGGGGATTCTATGGCTACACCTTC.

The chain carries TRBV13 and TRBJ2-1; 7 nucleotides match TRBD1. After removal of 4 bases from V and 4 bases from J, the junction contained 7 bases not matched to a gene. The CDR3 extends over 15 amino acids. Germline V gene sequence: CDR1 PRHDT, CDR2 FYEKMQ (reference sequence). CDR3 sequence reads: CASSSRQGGYNEQFF. CDR3 nucleotides: TGTGCCAGCAGCTCACGACAGGGTGGGTACAATGAGCAGTTCTTC.

This rearrangement joins TRBV11-2 to TRBJ2-5; tentatively, D is TRBD1 or TRBD2 (6 bases each). V dropped 8 bases and J dropped 4 bases, with 17 bases sitting between them. The length of the CDR3 is 14 residues. Germline-derived CDR1 and CDR2 are SGHAT and FQNNGV. CDR3 DNA sequence: TGTGCCAGCGGTAGGAGGGCCAGGGGAGAGACCCAGTACTTC. As protein: CASGRRARGETQYF.

This chain uses TRBV6-6 with TRBJ2-1; D unresolved. V was cut by 0 bases and J by 7 bases, with 10 bases left in between. The CDR3 loop spans 14 amino acids. Germline V gene lookup returns CDR1 MNHNY and CDR2 SVGAGI (reference sequence). CDR3 nucleotide sequence: TGTGCCAGCAGTTACTCGATAGGTCAAAATGAGCAGTTCTTC. This translates into CASSYSIGQNEQFF.

The CDR3 loop is CASSLRSNTGELFF. CDR3 bases: TGTGCCAGCAGCTTGCGTTCGAACACCGGGGAGCTGTTTTTT. The chain employs TRBV5-4 and TRBJ2-2; D not certain. Germline V gene lookup returns CDR1 SGHNT and CDR2 YYREEE (reference sequence). The CDR3 is 14 residues long. V was trimmed by 1 base and J by 0 bases, leaving 4 bases between them.

This chain connects TRBV6-5 to TRBJ2-2; no firm D call. This CDR3 has 12 residues. The germline V gene has CDR1 MNHEY and CDR2 SVGAGI. Trimming shortened V by 9 bases and J by 8 bases, and 13 bases separated the two germline ends. CDR3 sequence (DNA): TGTGCCAGTTCTCCCGCAATGGGGGAGCTGTTTTTT. Encoded protein: CASSPAMGELFF.

The V gene is TRBV15, the J gene TRBJ1-4; D ambiguous. The CDR3 spans 17 residues. With 1 base removed from V and 8 bases from J, the gap between germline ends came to 20 bases. Germline CDR1 LNHNV, CDR2 YYDKDF (reference sequence). Written as DNA, the CDR3 is TGTGCCACCAGCAGAGGGAGGAACATCGGGGATTGGGAAAAACTGTTTTTT. It yields the protein CATSRGRNIGDWEKLFF.

Of note for this clone: In the same sample, other DNA sequences code for this CDR3. The rearrangement links TRBV19 to TRBJ1-1, with D hard to call. Germline CDR1 and CDR2: LNHDA and SQIVND (reference sequence). The ends were cut back, 1 base at V and 1 base at J, with 7 bases in the middle. This CDR3 is 14 amino acids long. CDR3 coding DNA: TGTGCCAGTAGTATAGCCCCAGGGAACACTGAAGCTTTCTTT. It yields the protein CASSIAPGNTEAFF.

The chain recombines TRBV2 with TRBJ1-1; D is possibly TRBD1 (6 bases). V was clipped by 3 bases and J by 5 bases, with 10 bases between them. Germline loops: CDR1 SNHLY, CDR2 FYNNEI. The CDR3 contains 13 residues. The DNA of the CDR3 is TGTGCCAGCAGTGACCAGGGGCGGACTGAAGCTTTCTTT. Amino acids: CASSDQGRTEAFF.

V and J are TRBV19 and TRBJ1-2; D is unresolved. CDR3 length: 17 amino acids. Between the trimmed V and J ends, which lost 3 bases and 6 bases, there was a span of 23 bases. CDR1 LNHDA and CDR2 SQIVND come from the germline V gene (reference sequence). The CDR3: CASSILIRSQRADGYTF. The CDR3 DNA sequence: TGTGCCAGTAGTATTCTAATTCGGAGTCAGCGGGCGGATGGCTACACCTTC.

The gene calls are TRBV19 and TRBJ2-1, with D possibly being TRBD1 (5 bases). Trimming took 7 bases from V and 3 from J, leaving 7 bases between them. This CDR3 has 12 amino acids. The germline V gene encodes CDR1 LNHDA and CDR2 SQIVND (reference sequence). CDR3 amino acids: CASTDIYNEQFF. The CDR3 DNA is TGTGCCAGTACGGACATCTACAATGAGCAGTTCTTC.

This clone was counted a few times. The sample has other DNA sequences that encode this CDR3 too. J is TRBJ1-2 and V is TRBV5-1; 8 nucleotides align to TRBD1. Germline CDR1 and CDR2: SGHRS and YFSETQ. V gave up 2 bases and J gave up 6 bases; unmatched junction bases: 6. The CDR3 spans 14 residues. CDR3 sequence: CASSFVQGADGYTF. CDR3 DNA sequence: TGCGCCAGCAGCTTTGTCCAGGGGGCAGATGGCTACACCTTC.

The chain joins TRBV18 to TRBJ2-6, with 7 bases identical to TRBD1. Germline CDR1 is KGHSH and CDR2 is LQKENI. The CDR3 spans 18 residues. With V trimmed by 4 bases and J by 0 bases, 9 bases remained unmatched. The CDR3 coding sequence is TGTGCCAGCTCACAGTCGACAGGGTTGATCTCTGGGGCCAACGTCCTGACTTTC. Protein product: CASSQSTGLISGANVLTF.

This sequence joins TRBV13 and TRBJ1-3; the D gene is possibly TRBD1 (6 bases). This CDR3 contains 17 residues. Trimming cost V 2 bases and J 3 bases, with 17 bases left between them. Per germline, CDR1 PRHDT and CDR2 FYEKMQ (reference sequence). CDR3 in amino acids: CASSLMGAGVDGNTIYF. The CDR3 bases are TGTGCCAGCAGCTTAATGGGGGCAGGGGTGGATGGAAACACCATATATTTT.

V usage is TRBV7-2 and J usage is TRBJ2-3, with D perhaps TRBD1 (8 bases). The CDR3 is 15 residues long. The V end was cut by 6 bases, the J end by 2 bases, with 15 bases between. Germline-derived CDR1 and CDR2 are SGHTA and FQGNSA. CDR3 sequence (DNA): TGTGCCAGCAGACTACAGGGGGGGGCCACAGATACGCAGTATTTT. Translation: CASRLQGGATDTQYF.

The chain has TRBV7-2 and TRBJ2-7; TRBD1 matches 9 bases. CDR3 size: 13 residues. With V trimmed by 5 bases and J by 5 bases, 4 bases remained unmatched. Germline lookup yields CDR1 SGHTA and CDR2 FQGNSA. CDR3 region: CASSRDRAHEQYF. CDR3 DNA sequence: TGTGCCAGCAGCAGGGACAGGGCCCACGAGCAGTACTTC.

The V gene is TRBV27, the J gene TRBJ1-1; no clear D gene. The CDR3 is 11 amino acids. CDR1 and CDR2 (germline): MNHEY, SMNVEV (reference sequence). Trimming removed 7 bases from V and 11 bases from J, with 14 bases in between. The DNA of the CDR3 is TGTGCCAGCATTGGGGATTTGGGGGCTTTCTTT. Protein product: CASIGDLGAFF.

This chain links TRBV7-2 with TRBJ1-2, with a weak D call TRBD1 (6 bases). V lost 2 bases and J lost 8, with 15 bases in between. The CDR3 covers 14 residues. CDR1 is SGHTA, CDR2 FQGNSA, per germline. For the CDR3, the DNA is TGTGCCAGCAGCTTATTGTCTGGACAGTCGGGCTACACCTTC. This codes for CASSLLSGQSGYTF.

This rearrangement joins TRBV5-3 to TRBJ1-3; D is undetermined. TRBV5-3 is an open reading frame, and its role is uncertain. Trimming stripped 1 base from V and 6 bases from J, with 5 bases between. The CDR3 consists of 12 residues. Here the CDR3 DNA reads TGTGCCAGAAGCTTGTTGGCAAACACCATATATTTT. This translates into CARSLLANTIYF.